This T cell receptor beta chain came from a study of T cells after yellow fever vaccination. Study summary: The SMART-Seq v4 Ultra Low Input method served to prepare the low-cell-number fractions. General study points: Abundant clonotypes from the bulk population could contaminate FACS-sorted repertoires.

This clonotype was seen only a few times. The antigen is unknown. V lost 6 bases to trimming and J lost 0 bases, with 17 bases between them. The CDR3 loop spans 16 amino acids. Germline values: CDR1 SNHLY, CDR2 FYNNEI. In TCRdb, the 5' RACE reads were re-called with MiXCR into one record per CDR3 protein. The sample shows around 590,000 distinct CDR3 sequences, roughly an eighth of them seen only once. This receptor was identified in a young man who received the YFV17D yellow fever vaccine. This specimen consisted of PBMCs, obtained on the day of the yellow fever booster vaccination. The chain employs TRBV2 and TRBJ2-5, with a tentative D call TRBD2 (6 bases). This CDR3 is CASSSPRGGYQETQYF. The CDR3 DNA reads as TGTGCCAGCAGCTCCCCCAGAGGAGGGTACCAAGAGACCCAGTACTTC.